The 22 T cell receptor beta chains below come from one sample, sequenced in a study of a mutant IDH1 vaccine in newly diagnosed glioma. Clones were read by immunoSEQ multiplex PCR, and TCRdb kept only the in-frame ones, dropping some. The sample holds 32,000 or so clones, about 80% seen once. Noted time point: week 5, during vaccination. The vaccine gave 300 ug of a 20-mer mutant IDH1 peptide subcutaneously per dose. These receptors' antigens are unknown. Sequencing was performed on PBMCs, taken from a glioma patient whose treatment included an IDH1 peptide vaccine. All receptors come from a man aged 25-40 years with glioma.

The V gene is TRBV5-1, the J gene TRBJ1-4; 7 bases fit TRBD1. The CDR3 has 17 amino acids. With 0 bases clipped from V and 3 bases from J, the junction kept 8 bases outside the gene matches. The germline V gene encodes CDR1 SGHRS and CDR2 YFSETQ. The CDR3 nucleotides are TGCGCCAGCAGCTTGGCGGGTCCCGGGACAGCTAATGAAAAACTGTTTTTT. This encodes CASSLAGPGTANEKLFF.

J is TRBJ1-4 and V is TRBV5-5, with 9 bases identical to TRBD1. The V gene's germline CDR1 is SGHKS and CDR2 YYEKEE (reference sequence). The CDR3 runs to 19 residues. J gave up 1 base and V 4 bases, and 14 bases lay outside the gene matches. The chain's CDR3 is CASSLDPGQGFRTNEKLFF. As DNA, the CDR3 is TGTGCCAGCAGCCTTGACCCGGGACAGGGATTTAGAACTAATGAAAAACTGTTTTTT.

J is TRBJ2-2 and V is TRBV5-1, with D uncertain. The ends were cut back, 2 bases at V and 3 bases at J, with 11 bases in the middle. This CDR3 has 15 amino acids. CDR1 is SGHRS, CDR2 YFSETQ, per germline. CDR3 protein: CASSLTGQDTGELFF. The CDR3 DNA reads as TGCGCCAGCAGCTTAACCGGGCAAGACACCGGGGAGCTGTTTTTT.

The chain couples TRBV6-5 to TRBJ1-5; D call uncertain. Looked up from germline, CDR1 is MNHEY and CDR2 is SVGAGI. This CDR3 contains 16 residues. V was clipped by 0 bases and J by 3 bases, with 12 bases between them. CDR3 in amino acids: CASSYSIPSPNQPQHF. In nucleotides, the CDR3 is TGTGCCAGCAGTTACTCGATCCCCAGCCCCAATCAGCCCCAGCATTTT.

CDR3 bases: TGTGCCAGCAGCTTCGTGAGGGGCTACGAGCAGTACTTC. Translating it yields CASSFVRGYEQYF. V gene TRBV5-6 combines with J gene TRBJ2-7, with D possibly being TRBD1 or TRBD2 (5 bases each). The CDR3 totals 13 residues. Trimming left V 2 bases short and J 3 bases short, with 9 bases between. The germline V gene encodes CDR1 SGHDT and CDR2 YYEEEE.

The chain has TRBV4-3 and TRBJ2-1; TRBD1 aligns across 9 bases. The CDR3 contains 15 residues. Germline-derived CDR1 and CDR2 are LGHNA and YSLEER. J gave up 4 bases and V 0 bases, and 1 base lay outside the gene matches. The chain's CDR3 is CASSQEDRGYNEQFF. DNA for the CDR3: TGCGCCAGCAGCCAAGAGGACAGGGGATACAATGAGCAGTTCTTC.

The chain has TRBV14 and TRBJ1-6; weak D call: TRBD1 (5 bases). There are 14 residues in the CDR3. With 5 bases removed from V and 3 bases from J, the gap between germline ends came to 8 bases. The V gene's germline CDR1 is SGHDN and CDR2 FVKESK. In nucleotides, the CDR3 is TGTGCCAGCAGCGCGGGACTCTATAATTCACCCCTCCACTTT. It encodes CASSAGLYNSPLHF.

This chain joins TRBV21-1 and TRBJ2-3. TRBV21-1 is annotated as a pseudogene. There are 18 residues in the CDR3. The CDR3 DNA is TGTGCCAGCAGCAACGCCGTTATAAGGTTCGAGAGCACAGATACGCAGTATTTT. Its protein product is CASSNAVIRFESTDTQYF.

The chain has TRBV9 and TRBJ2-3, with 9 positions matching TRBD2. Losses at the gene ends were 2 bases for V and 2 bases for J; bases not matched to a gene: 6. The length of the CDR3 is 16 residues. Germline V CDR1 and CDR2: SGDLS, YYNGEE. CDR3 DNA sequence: TGTGCCAGCAGCGTTGGTAGCGGGGGATACACAGATACGCAGTATTTT. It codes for CASSVGSGGYTDTQYF.

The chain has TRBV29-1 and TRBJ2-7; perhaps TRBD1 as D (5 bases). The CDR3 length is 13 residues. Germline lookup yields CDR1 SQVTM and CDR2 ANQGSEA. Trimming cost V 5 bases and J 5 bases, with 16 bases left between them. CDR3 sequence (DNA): TGCAGCGTTCCGGGCAGGGTATGGCACGAGCAGTACTTC. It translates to CSVPGRVWHEQYF.

Here the CDR3 reads CASSEDRGHAEAFF. CDR3 in DNA: TGTGCCAGCAGTGAAGATCGGGGGCACGCTGAAGCTTTCTTT. The chain combines TRBV6-1 with TRBJ1-1; TRBD1 might be the D (6 bases). The CDR3 consists of 14 residues. Germline V gene data show CDR1 as MNHNS and CDR2 as SASEGT. Trimming pared 1 base from V and 6 bases from J, leaving 12 bases between.

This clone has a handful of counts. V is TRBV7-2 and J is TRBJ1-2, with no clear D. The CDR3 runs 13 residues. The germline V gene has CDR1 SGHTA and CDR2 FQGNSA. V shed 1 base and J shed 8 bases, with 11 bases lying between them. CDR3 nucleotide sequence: TGTGCCAGCAGCTTAGGGCACTCGGTAGGCTACACCTTC. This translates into CASSLGHSVGYTF.

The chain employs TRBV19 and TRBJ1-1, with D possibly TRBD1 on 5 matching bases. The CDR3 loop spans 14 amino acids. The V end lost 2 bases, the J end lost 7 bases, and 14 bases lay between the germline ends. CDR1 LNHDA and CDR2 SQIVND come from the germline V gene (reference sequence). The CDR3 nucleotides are TGTGCCAGTAGTATAAGCGGGCAGGGCAATGAAGCTTTCTTT. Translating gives CASSISGQGNEAFF.

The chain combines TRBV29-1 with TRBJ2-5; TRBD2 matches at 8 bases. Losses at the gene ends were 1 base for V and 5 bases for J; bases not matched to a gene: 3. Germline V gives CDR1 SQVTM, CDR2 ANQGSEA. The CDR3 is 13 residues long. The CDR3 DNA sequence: TGCAGCGTTGAAGGATCTAGCGGGGAGACCCAGTACTTC. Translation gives CSVEGSSGETQYF.

The CDR3 DNA reads TGCGCCAGCAGCTTGGTTGATGAGCAGTTCTTC. Protein: CASSLVDEQFF. J is TRBJ2-1 and V is TRBV5-1; D not certain. The CDR3 is 11 residues long. The germline V and J ends were trimmed by 0 bases and 8 bases, with 3 bases remaining between them. CDR1 and CDR2 (germline): SGHRS, YFSETQ.

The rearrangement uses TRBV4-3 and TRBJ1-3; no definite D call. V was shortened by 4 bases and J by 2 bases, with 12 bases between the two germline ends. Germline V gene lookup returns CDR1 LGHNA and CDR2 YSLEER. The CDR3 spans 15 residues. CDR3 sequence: CASSRAKWAGNTIYF. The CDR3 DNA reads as TGCGCCAGCAGCCGGGCCAAGTGGGCTGGAAACACCATATATTTT.

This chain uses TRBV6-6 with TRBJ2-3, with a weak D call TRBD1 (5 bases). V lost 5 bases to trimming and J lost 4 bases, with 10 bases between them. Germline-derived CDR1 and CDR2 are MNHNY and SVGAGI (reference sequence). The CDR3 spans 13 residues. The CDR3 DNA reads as TGTGCCAGCAGTAGCAGGGCTTCAGATACGCAGTATTTT. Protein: CASSSRASDTQYF.

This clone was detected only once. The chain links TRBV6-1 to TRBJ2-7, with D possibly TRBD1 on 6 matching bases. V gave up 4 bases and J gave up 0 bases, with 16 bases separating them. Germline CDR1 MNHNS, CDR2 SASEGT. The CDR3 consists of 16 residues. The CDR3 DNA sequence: TGTGCCAGCAGTGTGTTCAGGGGTGAGTCCTCCTACGAGCAGTACTTC. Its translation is CASSVFRGESSYEQYF.

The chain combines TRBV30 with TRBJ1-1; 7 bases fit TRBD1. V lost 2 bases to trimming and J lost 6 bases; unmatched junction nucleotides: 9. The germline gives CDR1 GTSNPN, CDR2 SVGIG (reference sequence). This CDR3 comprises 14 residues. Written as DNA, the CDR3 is TGTGCCTGGAGTAGAGACAGGGCGGGTCCTGAAGCTTTCTTT. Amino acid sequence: CAWSRDRAGPEAFF.

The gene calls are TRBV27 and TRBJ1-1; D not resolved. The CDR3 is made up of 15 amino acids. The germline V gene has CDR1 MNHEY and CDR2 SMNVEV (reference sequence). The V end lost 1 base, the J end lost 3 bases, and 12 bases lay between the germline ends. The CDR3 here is CASSLLPGRDTEAFF. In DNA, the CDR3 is TGTGCCAGCAGTTTATTGCCGGGAAGGGACACTGAAGCTTTCTTT.

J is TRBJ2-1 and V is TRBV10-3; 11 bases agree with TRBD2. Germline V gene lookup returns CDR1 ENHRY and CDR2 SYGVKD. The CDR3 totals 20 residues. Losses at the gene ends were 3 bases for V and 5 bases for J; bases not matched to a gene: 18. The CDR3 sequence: CAISDPLLAGDSRVNNEQFF. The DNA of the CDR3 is TGTGCCATCAGTGACCCTTTACTAGCGGGAGACAGTAGAGTCAACAATGAGCAGTTCTTC.

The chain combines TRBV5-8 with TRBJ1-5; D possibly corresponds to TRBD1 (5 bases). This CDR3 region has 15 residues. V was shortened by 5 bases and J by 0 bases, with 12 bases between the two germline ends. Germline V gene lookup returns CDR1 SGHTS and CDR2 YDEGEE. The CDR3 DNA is TGTGCCAGCAGGACCCAGGGCATTAGCAATCAGCCCCAGCATTTT. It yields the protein CASRTQGISNQPQHF.